This T cell receptor (beta chain) is from a study of T cells expressing NK-cell markers. Study in general: Repertoire data for TCR beta were derived from sorted T cells (CD3+CD56+NKG2C+, CD3+CD56+NKG2C- and CD3+CD56-NKG2C+). Study-level points and caveats: In several donors, dominant clonotypes made up about 25-60.1% of CD3+CD56-NKG2C+ cells.

As for this clonotype: Its antigen is currently unknown.

TCRdb re-called the 5' RACE reads and gives one entry per CDR3 protein, without DNA. The specimen's table records about 410,000 distinct CDR3 sequences. This CDR3 comprises 16 residues. Germline V gives CDR1 MNHNS, CDR2 SASEGT. The sequenced sample was blood T cells: a sorted CD56 or NKG2C T cell subset, CD4+ or CD8+ T cells, or bulk PBMC T cells (not recorded which). This chain links TRBV6-1 with TRBJ2-1. This TCR came from a woman in her fifties or sixties in good health. CDR3 amino acids: CASRPEWYSSYNEQFF.